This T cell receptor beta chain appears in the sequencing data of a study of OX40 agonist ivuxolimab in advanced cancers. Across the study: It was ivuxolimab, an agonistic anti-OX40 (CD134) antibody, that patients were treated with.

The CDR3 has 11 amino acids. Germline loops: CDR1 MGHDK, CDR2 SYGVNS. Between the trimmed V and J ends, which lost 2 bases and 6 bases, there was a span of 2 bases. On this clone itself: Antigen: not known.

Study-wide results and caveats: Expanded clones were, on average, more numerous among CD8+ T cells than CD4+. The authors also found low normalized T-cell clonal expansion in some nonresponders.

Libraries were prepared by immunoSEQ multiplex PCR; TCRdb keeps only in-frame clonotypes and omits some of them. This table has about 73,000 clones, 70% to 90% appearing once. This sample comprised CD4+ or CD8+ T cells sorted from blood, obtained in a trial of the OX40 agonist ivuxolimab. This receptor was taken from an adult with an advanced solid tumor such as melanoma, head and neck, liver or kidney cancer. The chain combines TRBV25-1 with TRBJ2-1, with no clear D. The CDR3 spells CASSEGNEQFF. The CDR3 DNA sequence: TGTGCCAGCAGTGAAGGCAATGAGCAGTTCTTC.